The 20 T cell receptor beta chains below all came from one sample that was sequenced in a study of shared clonotypes between healthy human individuals. Sequencing was performed with immunoSEQ multiplex PCR; in TCRdb, only in-frame clones are kept and a portion is missing. Counted here are 450,000 to 500,000 clones, about 84% occurring once; the ten biggest clones make up roughly 13%. Material: PBMCs. The receptor source for this set is a woman aged 40 to 55 in good health. Some clones in this sample may be carry-over from other donors' samples.

V is TRBV6-5 and J is TRBJ2-7, with 7 bases matching TRBD2. The CDR3 spans 15 residues. The V gene end was trimmed by 5 bases and the J gene end by 4 bases; junction bases not matched to a gene: 11. Germline CDR1 reads MNHEY; CDR2 reads SVGAGI. This chain's CDR3 is CASSRGGSGWYEQYF. Written as DNA, the CDR3 is TGTGCCAGCAGTAGGGGCGGGAGTGGGTGGTACGAGCAGTACTTC.

V and J are TRBV7-9 and TRBJ2-2, with 8 bases aligning to TRBD2. In germline, CDR1 is SEHNR, CDR2 FQNEAQ (reference sequence). V was pared by 8 bases and J by 7 bases, with 6 bases of the junction left unmatched. The CDR3 has 13 residues. The CDR3 here is CASRIREGGELFF. In DNA form, the CDR3 reads TGTGCCAGCCGCATACGGGAGGGCGGGGAGCTGTTTTTT.

The V gene is TRBV10-3, the J gene TRBJ2-3; D perhaps matches TRBD2 (5 bases). V lost 4 bases, J lost 0 bases, and 11 bases lay in between. The CDR3 runs to 15 residues. Per the germline V gene, CDR1 is ENHRY and CDR2 is SYGVKD. CDR3 region: CAISGRTASTDTQYF. The CDR3 coding sequence is TGTGCCATCAGTGGGCGGACTGCTAGCACAGATACGCAGTATTTT.

CDR3 sequence (DNA): TGTGCCAGCAGCTTAGGCGGCCTAGCGGGAGGGCCGGGGAAGACCCAGTACTTC. Translation: CASSLGGLAGGPGKTQYF. This chain links TRBV5-4 with TRBJ2-5, with 12 bases lining up with TRBD2. CDR3 length: 18 amino acids. Germline CDR1 reads SGHNT; CDR2 reads YYREEE (reference sequence). J was trimmed by 6 bases and V by 2 bases; bases with no gene match: 14. The full variable domain, in which reference TRBV5-4 and TRBJ2-5 provide the parts outside the CDR3, is ETGVTQSPTHLIKTRGQQVTLRCSSQSGHNTVSWYQQALGQGPQFIFQYYREEENGRGNFPPRFSGLQFPNYSSELNVNALELDDSALYLCASSLGGLAGGPGKTQYFGPGTRLLVL.

As for this clone: A far more abundant clone sits one base away, making this likely a read error. The chain joins TRBV7-8 to TRBJ1-1; D is perhaps TRBD1 (5 bases). In germline, CDR1 is SGHVS, CDR2 FQNEAQ. The CDR3 is made up of 13 amino acids. CDR3 bases: TGTGCCAGCAGACGGGACGGGAACACTGAAGCTTCCTTT. Translated: CASRRDGNTEASF. Using reference TRBV7-8 and TRBJ1-1 for the parts outside the CDR3, the full variable domain is GAGVSQSPRYKVAKRGQDVALRCDPISGHVSLFWYQQALGQGPEFLTYFQNEAQLDKSGLPSDRFFAERPEGSVSTLKIQRTQQEDSAVYLCASRRDGNTEASFGQGTRLTVV.

The chain employs TRBV28 and TRBJ2-5, with D maybe TRBD1 (5 bases). CDR1 and CDR2 from the germline V gene are MDHEN and SYDVKM. V shed 6 bases and J shed 5 bases, with 19 bases lying between them. This CDR3 is built from 15 residues. CDR3 region: CASSSPTGDVETQYF. In DNA, the CDR3 is TGTGCCAGCAGCTCCCCCACAGGCGATGTCGAGACCCAGTACTTC.

The chain employs TRBV6-1 and TRBJ2-7; 7 bases map to TRBD2. Looked up from germline, CDR1 is MNHNS and CDR2 is SASEGT. The CDR3 runs 15 residues. With V trimmed by 7 bases and J by 0 bases, 9 bases remained unmatched. CDR3 sequence reads: CASTREGGGSYEQYF. In DNA form, the CDR3 reads TGTGCCAGCACTCGCGAAGGCGGGGGCTCCTACGAGCAGTACTTC.

This clone was found many times. This rearrangement joins TRBV27 to TRBJ2-7; 7 bases agree with TRBD2. The germline V gene has CDR1 MNHEY and CDR2 SMNVEV (reference sequence). After removal of 8 bases from V and 2 bases from J, the junction contained 6 bases not matched to a gene. The CDR3 has 13 amino acids. The CDR3 loop is CASGRGPAYEQYF. The CDR3 nucleotides are TGTGCCAGCGGGAGGGGTCCCGCCTACGAGCAGTACTTC.

CDR3 sequence (DNA): TGTGCCAGCAGTTACTTTCCCGAACATAATAAAAACATTCAGTACTTC. Translation gives CASSYFPEHNKNIQYF. This rearrangement joins TRBV6-6 to TRBJ2-4; D remains ambiguous. Between the trimmed V and J ends, which lost 1 base and 4 bases, there was a span of 14 bases. Germline CDR1 MNHNY, CDR2 SVGAGI (reference sequence). CDR3 length: 16 amino acids.

V usage is TRBV28 and J usage is TRBJ2-1; D is perhaps TRBD1 (8 bases). Germline CDR1 and CDR2: MDHEN and SYDVKM. This CDR3 has 15 amino acids. Trimming cost V 5 bases and J 9 bases, with 20 bases left between them. The CDR3 is CASSPTGGGGGEQFF. CDR3 in DNA: TGTGCCAGCAGTCCTACAGGGGGAGGGGGCGGTGAGCAGTTCTTC.

The genes are TRBV6-6 and TRBJ1-4; no definite D call. Germline V gene data show CDR1 as MNHNY and CDR2 as SVGAGI (reference sequence). Between the trimmed V and J ends, which lost 6 bases and 8 bases, there was a span of 16 bases. The CDR3 totals 14 residues. CDR3 bases: TGTGCCAGCAGGACCCCCGGGTTTGGGGAAAAACTGTTTTTT. This gives the protein CASRTPGFGEKLFF.

The rearrangement joins TRBV7-7 to TRBJ2-5, with 11 nucleotides matching TRBD1. This CDR3 has 16 residues. V shed 0 bases and J 2 bases; nucleotides not matched to a gene: 2. Germline CDR1 and CDR2: SSHAT and FNYEAQ (reference sequence). As DNA, the CDR3 is TGTGCCAGCAGCTTAGCAGGGACAGGGGGACAAGAGACCCAGTACTTC. Translation gives CASSLAGTGGQETQYF. Together with reference TRBV7-7 and TRBJ2-5, the CDR3 gives the full variable domain: GAGVSQSPRYKVTKRGQDVTLRCDPISSHATLYWYQQALGQGPEFLTYFNYEAQPDKSGLPSDRFSAERPEGSISTLTIQRTEQRDSAMYRCASSLAGTGGQETQYFGPGTRLLVL.

The chain carries TRBV15 and TRBJ2-6; the D is unclear. Germline-derived CDR1 and CDR2 are LNHNV and YYDKDF (reference sequence). The CDR3 loop spans 16 amino acids. V shed 0 bases and J shed 0 bases, with 6 bases lying between them. This CDR3 reads CATSRDWGSGANVLTF. The CDR3 coding sequence is TGTGCCACCAGCAGAGATTGGGGCTCTGGGGCCAACGTCCTGACTTTC.

This clone has just a few counts. The CDR3 spells CASSSSGELGYSNQPQHF. CDR3 bases: TGTGCCAGCAGTTCATCAGGGGAACTCGGGTATAGCAATCAGCCCCAGCATTTT. V usage is TRBV27 and J usage is TRBJ1-5, with a possible D match to TRBD1 (6 bases). V shed 4 bases and J shed 0 bases, with 19 bases lying between them. This CDR3 comprises 18 residues. Germline lookup yields CDR1 MNHEY and CDR2 SMNVEV (reference sequence).

The chain couples TRBV19 to TRBJ2-1; TRBD1 aligns across 10 bases. This CDR3 region has 16 residues. From germline, CDR1 is LNHDA and CDR2 SQIVND (reference sequence). The V segment lost 1 base and the J segment 12 bases; nucleotides outside the gene matches: 12. The CDR3 region is CASSIAPSGTGASQFF. CDR3 in DNA: TGTGCCAGTAGTATAGCTCCGTCCGGGACAGGGGCTTCGCAGTTCTTC.

Comments on this clone: A read error is likely here: a far larger clone is one base away. The chain carries TRBV10-1 and TRBJ2-2; D possibly corresponds to TRBD2 (6 bases). CDR3 length: 14 residues. Germline V gene sequence: CDR1 WNHNN, CDR2 SYGVQD (reference sequence). As DNA, the CDR3 is TGCGCCAGCAGTGTCGGCGGGAACACCGGGGAGCTGTCTTTT. Its protein is CASSVGGNTGELSF.

Of note for this clone: A far bigger clonotype differs at one base, so this is likely a read error. Different DNA sequences within this sample yield the same CDR3. The chain links TRBV15 to TRBJ1-1; no firm D call. Germline assignment: CDR1 LNHNV and CDR2 YYDKDF (reference sequence). This CDR3 is 12 amino acids long. In nucleotides, the CDR3 is TGTGCCACCGGGGTAGCTACAGCTGAAGCTTTCTTC. Translated: CATGVATAEAFF.

This clone appeared a few times. A single base separates this from a much larger clone, so it may be a read error. Other nucleotide sequences from this sample produce the same CDR3. The chain joins TRBV6-1 to TRBJ2-2; the D gene is possibly TRBD2 (6 bases). In germline, CDR1 is MNHNS, CDR2 SASEGT. The CDR3 has 16 amino acids. The CDR3 DNA reads as TGTGCTAGCAGTGAAGCTTTATGGGGGGTCACCGGGGAGCTGTTTTTT. This gives the protein CASSEALWGVTGELFF.

The genes are TRBV5-1 and TRBJ2-7; 9 nucleotides agree with TRBD1. Germline V gene lookup returns CDR1 SGHRS and CDR2 YFSETQ. V shed 2 bases, J shed 5 bases, and the junction held 11 bases outside the gene matches. CDR3 size: 16 residues. The chain's CDR3 is CASSLSPGQGIDEQYF. The CDR3 bases are TGCGCCAGCAGCTTATCCCCGGGACAGGGAATCGACGAGCAGTACTTC.

The rearrangement joins TRBV6-1 to TRBJ2-7; tentative D call: TRBD2 (5 bases). The CDR3 contains 12 residues. Per germline, CDR1 MNHNS and CDR2 SASEGT. V was trimmed by 7 bases and J by 5 bases, leaving 12 bases between them. The CDR3 region is CASTPGGNEQYF. DNA of the CDR3: TGTGCCAGCACCCCAGGAGGAAACGAGCAGTACTTC.